This T cell receptor (beta chain) was retrieved from a study of blood T cell repertoires in COVID-19. For the study at large: Samples came from the United States, Italy and Spain, spanning acute and convalescent COVID-19. Sources were T cells, B-cell-depleted T cells, or PBMCs; the material itself was cDNA or gDNA.

Germline values: CDR1 MDHEN, CDR2 SYDVKM. Trimming took 3 bases from V and 6 from J, leaving 11 bases between them. The CDR3 totals 14 residues. This clone was detected only once. Under the authors' procedure: Amplification from reference gene primers served as the basis for estimated nucleated cell counts. Libraries were prepared by immunoSEQ multiplex PCR; TCRdb keeps only in-frame clonotypes and omits some of them. For V, J and clone size, that table is used; D and trimming come from the DNA. The sample contains over 250,000 clones, approximately 86% of which appear only once. Material: peripheral blood. The V gene is TRBV28, the J gene TRBJ1-4, with a weak D call TRBD1 (6 bases). The origin of this receptor is a man aged 35 to 55 who had recovered from COVID-19. CDR3 amino acids: CASSLGGQDEKLFF. In DNA form, the CDR3 reads TGTGCCAGCAGTTTGGGGGGGCAGGATGAAAAACTGTTTTTT.